The present T cell receptor (beta chain) was sequenced within a study of cytotoxic CD8 clonotypes in ibrutinib-treated CLL. The germline gives CDR1 MNHEY, CDR2 SVGAGI. V gave up 5 bases and J gave up 2 bases; unmatched junction bases: 4. The CDR3 has 14 amino acids. TCRdb's copy holds only in-frame clones and misses some; the assay was immunoSEQ multiplex PCR. In the table there are roughly 250,000 clones, 60% to 75% of which are singletons. The V gene is TRBV6-5, the J gene TRBJ2-7; 9 positions match TRBD2. This sequence originates from a human donor with chronic lymphocytic leukemia. The source was PBMCs, collected after 24 months of ibrutinib treatment. The CDR3 DNA reads as TGTGCCAGCAGTCCCGGGACTAGCACCTACGAGCAGTACTTC. It codes for CASSPGTSTYEQYF.